What follows are 5 T cell receptor beta chains derived from one specimen sequenced in a study of T cells in Graves' hyperthyroidism and ophthalmopathy. Authors of the study amplified TCR beta CDR3 regions from RNA transcripts. The TCR CDR3 was amplified in a first-round RT-PCR using the HTBI primer set. TCRdb itself ran the multiplex PCR reads through MiXCR, one entry per CDR3 protein. This sample yields hundreds of thousands of distinct CDR3 sequences, of which approximately 19% are seen a single time; around 17% belongs to the top ten. The source material was blood. These receptors all come from a woman aged 50 to 60 with Graves' hyperthyroidism that later progressed to Graves' ophthalmopathy.

This sequence joins TRBV12-3 or TRBV12-4 and TRBJ2-1; 10 nucleotides line up with TRBD1. V was pared by 5 bases and J by 10 bases, with 11 bases of the junction left unmatched. CDR3 length equals 15 residues. The CDR3 DNA follows: TGTGCCAGCAGTGCCCCGGGACAGGGGTCCCACGAGCAGTTCTTC. Amino acid sequence: CASSAPGQGSHEQFF.

This clonotype turned up a few times. The rearrangement links TRBV6-1 to TRBJ1-5, with 7 positions matching TRBD1. With 4 bases clipped from V and 1 base from J, the junction kept 4 bases outside the gene matches. Per the germline V gene, CDR1 is MNHNS and CDR2 is SASEGT. The CDR3 consists of 15 residues. The CDR3 DNA follows: TGTGCCAGCAGTGCTTCGACAGGGAGCAATCAGCCCCAGCATTTT. This translates into CASSASTGSNQPQHF.

In the case of this clonotype: A much larger clonotype is one base distant, so this may be a read error. This chain connects TRBV30 to TRBJ2-7, with TRBD1 as a possible D gene (6 bases). This CDR3 region has 11 residues. Germline V gene data show CDR1 as GTSNPN and CDR2 as SVGIG (reference sequence). Between the trimmed V and J ends, which lost 5 bases and 5 bases, there was a span of 10 bases. CDR3 nucleotide sequence: TGTGCCTGGGGACAGTCCCACGAGCAGTACTTC. It codes for CAWGQSHEQYF.

In this sample, this clonotype turned up many times. The rearrangement uses TRBV12-3 or TRBV12-4 and TRBJ2-5; 9 positions match TRBD1. CDR3 length: 15 residues. The V segment lost 0 bases and the J segment 1 base; nucleotides outside the gene matches: 0. The CDR3: CASSLATGGQETQYF. CDR3 in DNA: TGTGCCAGCAGTTTAGCGACAGGGGGCCAAGAGACCCAGTACTTC.

This clonotype was counted many times. J is TRBJ1-6 and V is TRBV18, with TRBD1 as a possible D gene (6 bases). The V gene lost 2 bases and the J gene lost 10 bases, with 18 bases spanning the gap. Germline lookup yields CDR1 KGHSH and CDR2 LQKENI. The CDR3 sequence is 16 residues long. The CDR3 region is CASSPGPAGVESPLHF. CDR3 DNA sequence: TGTGCCAGCTCACCAGGGCCCGCAGGGGTCGAATCACCCCTCCACTTT.